A selection of T cell receptor beta chains follows, all from one sample in a study of T-cell reconstitution after alpha-beta-depleted transplantation in children. Each CDR3 protein gets one entry after TCRdb re-called the PCR reads with MiXCR. The repertoire consists of approximately 980,000 distinct CDR3 sequences, with less than 30% occurring once and the leading ten covering over 25%. This specimen was PBMCs, mostly from graft donor cells, taken 360 days after TCRalphabeta/CD19-depleted stem cell transplant. Every receptor here comes from a boy younger than two who had a stem cell transplant for SCID, so the T cells may come from the graft donor. Each CDR3 is given with its conserved first and last residue. D genes are given only for firm matches. Size is omitted from some rows. Given values are once, few, many or a class for expanded clones.

j_call	v_call	clone_size	d_call	cdr3_aa	cdr3_nt
TRBJ2-3	TRBV7-8	few	TRBD1	CASNRGSTDTQYF	TGTGCCAGCAACAGGGGCAGCACAGATACGCAGTATTTT
TRBJ1-6	TRBV7-8	NA	NA	CASSLNSRGNSPLHF	TGTGCCAGCAGCTTGAATTCGAGGGGGAATTCACCCCTCCACTTT
TRBJ2-7	TRBV27	few	NA	CASSFGATYEQYF	TGTGCCAGCAGTTTCGGGGCGACCTACGAGCAGTACTTC
TRBJ2-1	TRBV25-1	NA	NA	CASSAATGEQFF	TGTGCCAGCAGTGCCGCTACGGGAGAGCAGTTCTTC
TRBJ2-2	TRBV5-1	few	TRBD1	CASSVTGDGELFF	TGCGCCAGCAGCGTAACAGGGGACGGGGAGCTGTTTTTT
TRBJ2-3	TRBV20-1	NA	NA	CSAILAGITDTQYF	TGCAGTGCTATCTTGGCGGGAATCACAGATACGCAGTATTTT
TRBJ2-3	TRBV10-3	NA	NA	CAIRGSSLSTDTQYF	TGTGCCATCAGGGGTTCGAGTCTAAGCACAGATACGCAGTATTTT
TRBJ1-1	TRBV29-1	NA	NA	CSVSRVNTEAFF	TGCAGCGTTTCAAGGGTGAACACTGAAGCTTTCTTT
TRBJ2-1	TRBV7-2	many	NA	CASSLYFEQFF	TGTGCCAGCAGCCTCTACTTCGAGCAGTTCTTC
TRBJ2-1	TRBV12-3/TRBV12-4	few	TRBD1	CAISGQGAYNEQFF	TGTGCCATATCGGGACAGGGGGCCTACAATGAGCAGTTCTTC
TRBJ2-3	TRBV5-1	NA	TRBD2	CASSLPRSGGLEDTQYF	TGCGCCAGCAGCTTGCCCCGTAGCGGGGGGTTGGAAGATACGCAGTATTTT
TRBJ2-2	TRBV2	NA	TRBD2	CASTRTPSGVLDTGELFF	TGTGCCAGCACTCGAACCCCTAGCGGGGTGTTGGACACCGGGGAGCTGTTTTTT
TRBJ2-5	TRBV14	NA	NA	CASSQTAGPGLETQYF	TGTGCCAGCAGCCAAACGGCGGGACCCGGTTTGGAGACCCAGTACTTC
TRBJ1-6	TRBV9	NA	NA	CASSGWGAGRYSPLHF	TGTGCCAGCAGCGGATGGGGCGCAGGGAGATATTCACCCCTCCACTTT
TRBJ2-1	TRBV18	many	TRBD2	CASSVGLPSWVFF	TGTGCCAGCTCGGTGGGACTACCCTCGTGGGTGTTCTTC
TRBJ2-1	TRBV10-3	few	TRBD2	CAIGRFSGVSYNEQFF	TGTGCCATCGGGCGCTTTAGCGGGGTCTCCTACAATGAGCAGTTCTTC
TRBJ2-1	TRBV9	many	NA	CASSASSYNEQFF	TGTGCCAGCAGCGCTAGCTCCTACAATGAGCAGTTCTTC
TRBJ1-2	TRBV5-1	few	NA	CASSLASYFYGYTF	TGCGCCAGCAGCCTAGCCAGCTATTTCTATGGCTACACCTTC
TRBJ2-1	TRBV15	few	TRBD1	CATSRRQGGYNEQFF	TGTGCCACCAGCAGGAGACAGGGGGGATACAATGAGCAGTTCTTC
TRBJ2-7	TRBV5-1	many	TRBD1	CASSLQGAYEQYF	TGCGCCAGCAGCCTTCAGGGGGCCTACGAGCAGTACTTC
TRBJ2-1	TRBV12-3/TRBV12-4	NA	TRBD1	CASSLQQGLGIPNNEQFF	TGTGCCAGCAGTTTACAACAGGGGTTAGGAATCCCAAACAATGAGCAGTTCTTC
TRBJ2-5	TRBV20-1	few	NA	CSARDLELEETQYF	TGCAGTGCTAGAGATTTGGAGTTGGAAGAGACCCAGTACTTC
TRBJ2-7	TRBV29-1	few	TRBD2	CSVEVRLAGPFYEQYF	TGCAGCGTTGAAGTGCGACTAGCGGGACCTTTTTACGAGCAGTACTTC
TRBJ2-2	TRBV4-3	NA	NA	CASSYETGSSENTGELFF	TGCGCCAGCAGCTACGAAACAGGGTCTAGCGAGAACACCGGGGAGCTGTTTTTT
TRBJ2-6	TRBV29-1	few	NA	CSVAWGSGANVLTF	TGCAGCGTCGCATGGGGGTCTGGGGCCAACGTCCTGACTTTC
TRBJ1-4	TRBV27	few	NA	CASSLHLGTNEKLFF	TGTGCCAGCAGTTTACATCTGGGAACTAATGAAAAACTGTTTTTT
TRBJ2-7	TRBV4-1	few	TRBD1	CASSQDWGTVGAYEQYF	TGCGCCAGCAGCCAAGATTGGGGGACAGTTGGGGCCTACGAGCAGTACTTC
TRBJ2-1	TRBV5-1	few	TRBD2	CASSKGLAGAYNEQFF	TGCGCCAGCAGCAAAGGACTAGCGGGGGCCTACAATGAGCAGTTCTTC
TRBJ2-1	TRBV6-1	few	TRBD1	CASRTPSGTDYNEQFF	TGTGCCAGCAGAACTCCCTCCGGGACAGATTACAATGAGCAGTTCTTC
TRBJ2-3	TRBV7-9	NA	NA	CASSLIGTASTDTQYF	TGTGCCAGCAGCTTAATAGGAACGGCCAGCACAGATACGCAGTATTTT
TRBJ2-1	TRBV5-1	NA	NA	CASSLAGPVGYNEQFF	TGCGCCAGCAGCTTGGCAGGACCGGTGGGTTACAATGAGCAGTTCTTC
TRBJ2-1	TRBV9	few	TRBD2	CASSGPLGGGTYNEQFF	TGTGCCAGCAGCGGGCCTTTGGGCGGGGGGACGTACAATGAGCAGTTCTTC
TRBJ2-7	TRBV27	NA	TRBD1	CASSLFRGPSYEQYF	TGTGCCAGCAGTTTATTTAGGGGGCCCTCCTACGAGCAGTACTTC
TRBJ2-3	TRBV3-1	NA	NA	CASRQGSRAKGTDTQYF	TGTGCCAGCAGGCAGGGGTCGCGAGCGAAAGGGACAGATACGCAGTATTTT
TRBJ2-5	TRBV5-1	NA	NA	CASSLRPGGGLETQYF	TGCGCCAGCAGCTTGAGACCAGGGGGGGGATTAGAGACCCAGTACTTC
TRBJ1-3	TRBV3-1	NA	NA	CASSRSQGNTIYF	TGTGCCAGCAGCCGTTCCCAGGGAAACACCATATATTTT
TRBJ1-5	TRBV20-1	NA	NA	CSVPGGSNQPQHF	TGCAGTGTCCCCGGGGGAAGCAATCAGCCCCAGCATTTT
TRBJ2-3	TRBV7-6	few	TRBD2	CASSLAEFLAGGTDTQYF	TGTGCCAGCAGCTTAGCGGAATTCCTTGCGGGAGGCACAGATACGCAGTATTTT
TRBJ2-3	TRBV5-1	few	TRBD2	CASSLRGGVTDTQYF	TGCGCCAGCAGCTTGCGCGGGGGGGTTACAGATACGCAGTATTTT
TRBJ1-1	TRBV11-1	NA	TRBD1	CASSFRTGGRDRNTEAFF	TGTGCCAGCAGCTTCCGTACAGGTGGCCGGGACAGGAACACTGAAGCTTTCTTT
TRBJ2-1	TRBV7-9	NA	NA	CASSLDSGLRQFF	TGTGCCAGCAGCTTAGACTCGGGACTTAGGCAGTTCTTC
TRBJ1-5	TRBV25-1	few	NA	CASSEYPESNQPQHF	TGTGCCAGCAGTGAATATCCAGAGAGCAATCAGCCCCAGCATTTT
TRBJ2-3	TRBV7-7	NA	NA	CASSRGDTTDTQYF	TGTGCCAGCAGCAGAGGGGACACCACAGATACGCAGTATTTT
TRBJ2-7	TRBV15	few	NA	CATSRDPRDYEQYF	TGTGCCACCAGCAGAGATCCCAGGGACTACGAGCAGTACTTC
TRBJ2-5	TRBV9	many	NA	CAEGGGFGETQYF	TGTGCCGAGGGAGGGGGCTTTGGGGAGACCCAGTACTTC
TRBJ2-1	TRBV6-5	NA	TRBD2	CASSYSRDSGARNEQFF	TGTGCCAGCAGTTACTCGAGGGATAGCGGGGCACGCAATGAGCAGTTCTTC
TRBJ1-2	TRBV29-1	NA	TRBD1	CSTRQGPGYTF	TGCAGCACCCGACAGGGACCTGGCTACACCTTC
TRBJ2-7	TRBV20-1	NA	TRBD1	CSAREDRVGYEQYF	TGCAGTGCTAGGGAGGACAGGGTGGGCTACGAGCAGTACTTC
TRBJ2-1	TRBV6-2/TRBV6-3	NA	NA	CASSYLQTPGAYNEQFF	TGTGCCAGCAGTTATTTACAGACTCCGGGCGCCTACAATGAGCAGTTCTTC
TRBJ2-7	TRBV7-6	few	NA	CASSLTGHPYEQYF	TGTGCCAGCAGCCTAACAGGGCACCCCTACGAGCAGTACTTC
TRBJ2-7	TRBV7-9	few	NA	CASSLELVPSSYEQYF	TGTGCCAGCAGCTTAGAGCTAGTCCCGAGCTCCTACGAGCAGTACTTC
TRBJ1-4	TRBV27	NA	NA	CASSTGSTNEKLFF	TGTGCCAGCAGCACAGGGTCAACTAATGAAAAACTGTTTTTT
TRBJ2-1	TRBV4-2	NA	NA	CASSLTAGVYNEQFF	TGTGCCAGCAGCCTCACTGCCGGGGTCTACAATGAGCAGTTCTTC
TRBJ2-2	TRBV28	many	TRBD1	CASHLGGAGGELFF	TGTGCCAGCCACCTAGGGGGCGCCGGCGGGGAGCTGTTTTTT
TRBJ2-7	TRBV20-1	few	TRBD1	CSASTGTGPYEQYF	TGCAGTGCTAGTACCGGGACAGGACCCTACGAGCAGTACTTC
TRBJ2-1	TRBV20-1	few	TRBD2	CSAKLQTSGGAPGFF	TGCAGTGCTAAATTACAAACTAGCGGGGGGGCCCCGGGGTTCTTC
TRBJ1-5	TRBV4-2	few	NA	CASSHDTLNQPQHF	TGTGCCAGCAGCCACGACACGTTAAATCAGCCCCAGCATTTT